Sequencing of this T cell receptor (beta chain) was carried out in a study of cytotoxic CD8 clonotypes in ibrutinib-treated CLL. Only in-frame clones appear in the TCRdb table, and some are missing; sequencing was by immunoSEQ multiplex PCR. The sample includes about 70,000 clones, about nine tenths of them seen just once. The germline V gene encodes CDR1 MNHEY and CDR2 SVGAGI. The CDR3 contains 15 residues. V lost 2 bases and J 1 base, leaving 12 bases between the germline ends. J is TRBJ2-7 and V is TRBV6-5; D might be TRBD1 (5 bases). This TCR was sampled from a human donor with chronic lymphocytic leukemia. Sequenced material: PBMCs, taken after 12 months of ibrutinib treatment. The CDR3 region is CASSYKRTSSYEQYF. The DNA for the CDR3 is TGTGCCAGCAGTTACAAAAGGACAAGTTCCTACGAGCAGTACTTC.